This entry lists 29 T cell receptor beta chains sequenced from one sample in a study of monozygotic twins with inflammatory bowel disease. Reanalyzing the 5' RACE reads, TCRdb keeps one entry per CDR3 protein, without DNA. This sample's table has hundreds of thousands of distinct CDR3 sequences. The source material was blood. Source of these receptors: a human donor with ulcerative colitis or Crohn's disease, or a healthy co-twin of an affected twin (not recorded which).

The chain couples TRBV19 to TRBJ1-5; TCRdb indicates TRBD1, and absent DNA this call remains unverified. Per the germline V gene, CDR1 is LNHDA and CDR2 is SQIVND (reference sequence). CDR3 length: 18 residues. CDR3 protein: CASSIPPGRGRSNQPQHF.

The gene calls are TRBV29-1 and TRBJ2-1; TCRdb designates TRBD2, a call that cannot be tested without DNA. This CDR3 has 14 residues. Germline V gene sequence: CDR1 SQVTM, CDR2 ANQGSEA. Here the CDR3 reads CSVKLAGAYNEQFF.

The chain combines TRBV12-5 with TRBJ2-1; as DNA is missing, the TRBD2 call by TCRdb cannot be tested. In germline, CDR1 is LGHNT, CDR2 FRNRAP. This CDR3 has 17 amino acids. The CDR3 region is CASGLVLSGLAGFEQFF. The full variable domain, in which reference TRBV12-5 and TRBJ2-1 provide the parts outside the CDR3, is DARVTQTPRHKVTEMGQEVTMRCQPILGHNTVFWYRQTMMQGLELLAYFRNRAPLDDSGMPKDRFSAEMPDATLATLKIQPSEPRDSAVYFCASGLVLSGLAGFEQFFGPGTRLTVL.

The chain joins TRBV5-1 to TRBJ2-5; TCRdb selects TRBD1, and the lack of DNA leaves this call unchecked. CDR3 length: 13 residues. Looked up from germline, CDR1 is SGHRS and CDR2 is YFSETQ. The CDR3 region is CASRPTGGETQYF.

This rearrangement joins TRBV6-1 to TRBJ1-2. The germline gives CDR1 MNHNS, CDR2 SASEGT. The CDR3 length is 14 residues. CDR3 amino acids: CASTSLFGRGGYTF.

The CDR3 is CATSRGGFALGRNEQYF. The genes are TRBV15 and TRBJ2-7; TCRdb selects TRBD2, and the lack of DNA leaves this call unchecked. Germline V gene data show CDR1 as LNHNV and CDR2 as YYDKDF (reference sequence). The CDR3 is 17 residues long.

The rearrangement links TRBV18 to TRBJ2-7; without DNA, the TCRdb call of TRBD1 cannot be checked. This CDR3 is 16 amino acids long. Germline-derived CDR1 and CDR2 are KGHSH and LQKENI. CDR3 in amino acids: CASSPVGGGHGYEQYF.

The chain has TRBV19 and TRBJ2-7; lacking DNA, the TRBD1 call made by TCRdb goes unchecked. This CDR3 has 14 amino acids. From germline, CDR1 is LNHDA and CDR2 SQIVND (reference sequence). This CDR3 is CASSSHRGTYEQYF.

The chain is built from TRBV19 and TRBJ1-5; TCRdb proposes TRBD1, but this gene call is untestable without DNA. Germline values: CDR1 LNHDA, CDR2 SQIVND (reference sequence). The CDR3 extends over 17 amino acids. The CDR3 sequence is CASSIGQGGSHNQPQHF.

The chain combines TRBV20-1 with TRBJ2-5; with no DNA, the TCRdb D assignment of TRBD2 cannot be verified. The CDR3 is 15 residues long. The germline gives CDR1 DFQATT, CDR2 SNEGSKA (reference sequence). The CDR3 sequence is CSAYTSGAFQETQYF.

The chain employs TRBV12-3 or TRBV12-4 and TRBJ1-6; TCRdb proposes TRBD1, but this gene call is untestable without DNA. CDR3 length: 15 amino acids. The chain's CDR3 is CASSFGHLTDSPLHF.

The CDR3 loop is CSAIVPGTVSTGELFF. V and J are TRBV20-1 and TRBJ2-2; TCRdb selects TRBD1, and the lack of DNA leaves this call unchecked. Per the germline V gene, CDR1 is DFQATT and CDR2 is SNEGSKA (reference sequence). The CDR3 loop spans 16 amino acids.

This chain joins TRBV27 and TRBJ1-4. Germline loops: CDR1 MNHEY, CDR2 SMNVEV (reference sequence). The CDR3 runs to 12 residues. The CDR3 sequence: CASRRSNEKLFF. The variable domain in full, completed from reference TRBV27 and TRBJ1-4, reads EAQVTQNPRYLITVTGKKLTVTCSQNMNHEYMSWYRQDPGLGLRQIYYSMNVEVTDKGDVPEGYKVSRKEKRNFPLILESPSPNQTSLYFCASRRSNEKLFFGSGTQLSVL.

The chain employs TRBV5-1 and TRBJ2-6; TCRdb picks TRBD1, but there is no DNA to check that call. CDR3 length: 17 amino acids. CDR1 and CDR2 (germline): SGHRS, YFSETQ. The CDR3 region is CASSLEGGASGANVLTF.

The V and J genes are TRBV6-5 and TRBJ2-3; TCRdb names TRBD2, which stays unverified in the absence of DNA. The germline V gene has CDR1 MNHEY and CDR2 SVGAGI. CDR3 length: 16 residues. CDR3 region: CASSYSNGGASDTQYF.

This chain joins TRBV20-1 and TRBJ1-5. Germline lookup yields CDR1 DFQATT and CDR2 SNEGSKA (reference sequence). The CDR3 contains 16 residues. The CDR3 sequence: CNARDSRRAYNQPQHF.

V gene TRBV30 combines with J gene TRBJ2-4. The CDR3 totals 13 residues. Germline CDR1 GTSNPN, CDR2 SVGIG (reference sequence). The CDR3 sequence: CAWSLRAKNIQYF.

The chain has TRBV6-5 and TRBJ2-1; TCRdb proposes TRBD2, but this gene call is untestable without DNA. The CDR3 covers 14 residues. Germline V gene sequence: CDR1 MNHEY, CDR2 SVGAGI. CDR3 region: CASSYGRAENEQFF.

The V and J genes are TRBV4-3 and TRBJ1-1. CDR1 and CDR2 (germline): LGHNA, YSLEER. The CDR3 is 15 residues long. The CDR3 region is CASSQVRQGGTEAFF.

This rearrangement joins TRBV29-1 to TRBJ2-3; TCRdb returns TRBD2, unconfirmable since there is no DNA. The V gene's germline CDR1 is SQVTM and CDR2 ANQGSEA. This CDR3 contains 15 residues. The CDR3 sequence: CSARGLAGTPDTQYF.

The chain carries TRBV19 and TRBJ2-7; TCRdb gives TRBD2 as the D gene, but with no DNA this cannot be confirmed. Germline V gene data show CDR1 as LNHDA and CDR2 as SQIVND (reference sequence). This CDR3 spans 13 amino acids. The CDR3 sequence is CATSGTRDSEQYF.

The chain is built from TRBV5-6 and TRBJ1-2. The CDR3 loop spans 15 amino acids. Germline CDR1 and CDR2: SGHDT and YYEEEE. CDR3: CASSLAKVADYGYTF.

The chain combines TRBV3-1 with TRBJ1-5. Per germline, CDR1 LGHDT and CDR2 YNNKEL (reference sequence). The CDR3 has 14 residues. This CDR3 is CASSRGWINQPQHF. Full variable domain (rest looked up from reference TRBV3-1 and TRBJ1-5): DTAVSQTPKYLVTQMGNDKSIKCEQNLGHDTMYWYKQDSKKFLKIMFSYNNKELIINETVPNRFSPKSPDKAHLNLHINSLELGDSAVYFCASSRGWINQPQHFGDGTRLSIL.

J is TRBJ1-5 and V is TRBV19. Germline CDR1 LNHDA, CDR2 SQIVND (reference sequence). The CDR3 is made up of 15 amino acids. This CDR3 reads CASSTTSYSNQPQHF.

This rearrangement joins TRBV30 to TRBJ2-3; there is no DNA to check the TCRdb D call of TRBD1. The germline gives CDR1 GTSNPN, CDR2 SVGIG (reference sequence). There are 13 residues in the CDR3. CDR3 in amino acids: CAYTQGAHDTQYF.

This sequence joins TRBV6-6 and TRBJ1-5. The CDR3 loop spans 14 amino acids. The V gene's germline CDR1 is MNHNY and CDR2 SVGAGI (reference sequence). This CDR3 is CASSPLVSNQPQHF.

CDR3 in amino acids: CASRTGGSGYTF. This chain links TRBV6-5 with TRBJ1-2; TCRdb calls TRBD1, which cannot be checked without DNA. In germline, CDR1 is MNHEY, CDR2 SVGAGI. The CDR3 is 12 residues long.

The V call is TRBV7-3, the J call TRBJ2-1; TCRdb names TRBD2, which stays unverified in the absence of DNA. Germline V CDR1 and CDR2: SGHTA, FQGTGA. The CDR3 runs to 17 residues. This chain's CDR3 is CASSSVRLAGAYNEQFF.

The genes are TRBV6-2 or TRBV6-3 and TRBJ2-5; TCRdb proposes TRBD2, but this gene call is untestable without DNA. CDR3 size: 17 residues. CDR1 and CDR2 from the germline V gene are MNHEY and SVGEGT. CDR3 in amino acids: CASRKKTKTSPRETQYF.